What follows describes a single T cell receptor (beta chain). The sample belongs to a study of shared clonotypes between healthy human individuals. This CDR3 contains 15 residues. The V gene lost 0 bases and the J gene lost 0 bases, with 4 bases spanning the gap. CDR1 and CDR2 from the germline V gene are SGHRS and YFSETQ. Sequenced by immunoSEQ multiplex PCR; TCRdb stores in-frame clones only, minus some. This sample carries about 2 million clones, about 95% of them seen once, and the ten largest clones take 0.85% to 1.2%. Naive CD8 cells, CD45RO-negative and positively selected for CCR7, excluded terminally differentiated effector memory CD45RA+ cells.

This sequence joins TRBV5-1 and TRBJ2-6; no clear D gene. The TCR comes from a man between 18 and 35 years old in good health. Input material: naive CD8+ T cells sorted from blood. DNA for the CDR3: TGCGCCAGCAGCTTGGGATACTCTGGGGCCAACGTCCTGACTTTC. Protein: CASSLGYSGANVLTF.